This TCR beta chain was recorded in a study of T cell responses to AZD1222 COVID-19 vaccine. Sequencing used immunoSEQ multiplex PCR; TCRdb keeps in-frame clones, though not all of them. Of 95,000 to 150,000 clones in the sample, 80% to 95% were seen once. This clone was counted a single time. The CDR3 is 15 residues long. Germline CDR1 is LGHDT and CDR2 is YNNKEL (reference sequence). The V and J ends lost 4 bases and 3 bases, in that order; junction bases with no gene match: 4. The chain recombines TRBV3-1 (or the pseudogene TRBV3-2) with TRBJ1-3; the match to TRBD1 covers 9 bases. This TCR was sampled from an adult in good health. Specimen: peripheral blood, collected on day 0 of AZD1222 vaccination. CDR3 coding DNA: TGTGCCAGCAGCCCACAGGGGGCAGGTGGAAACACCATATATTTT. This encodes CASSPQGAGGNTIYF.